A single sample gave rise to the 6 T cell receptor beta chains below, sequenced in a study of blood T cells in healthy people across ages. Using a J-beta primer mix together with a sample-barcoded 5' primer, a second PCR was run for roughly 6 to 11 cycles. MiXCR, applied by TCRdb to the 5' RACE reads, yields one record per CDR3 protein. The data show 950,000 to 1,200,000 distinct CDR3 sequences, more than 30% seen once. Input material: blood. These TCRs come from a man aged 18 to 35 in good health.

V is TRBV2 and J is TRBJ1-5; D is uncertain. V dropped 4 bases and J dropped 7 bases, with 14 bases sitting between them. CDR1 SNHLY and CDR2 FYNNEI come from the germline V gene. This CDR3 is built from 14 residues. CDR3 sequence reads: CASSAQDHTQPQHF. Written as DNA, the CDR3 is TGTGCCAGCAGTGCCCAAGACCATACCCAGCCCCAGCATTTT.

The chain recombines TRBV6-5 with TRBJ2-2, with D uncertain. This CDR3 is built from 13 residues. V dropped 5 bases and J dropped 5 bases, with 9 bases sitting between them. Germline-derived CDR1 and CDR2 are MNHEY and SVGAGI. The CDR3 nucleotides read TGTGCCAGCAGTCGAATTGGGACCGGGGAGCTGTTTTTT. Translated, it gives CASSRIGTGELFF.

This CDR3 reads CASSLGAIGTEAFF. CDR3 sequence (DNA): TGCGCCAGCAGCTTGGGCGCCATTGGGACTGAAGCTTTCTTT. V and J are TRBV5-1 and TRBJ1-1; D is undetermined. CDR3 size: 14 residues. Germline lookup yields CDR1 SGHRS and CDR2 YFSETQ. Trimming left V 0 bases short and J 5 bases short, with 11 bases between. The full variable domain, in which reference TRBV5-1 and TRBJ1-1 provide the parts outside the CDR3, is KAGVTQTPRYLIKTRGQQVTLSCSPISGHRSVSWYQQTPGQGLQFLFEYFSETQRNKGNFPGRFSGRQFSNSRSEMNVSTLELGDSALYLCASSLGAIGTEAFFGQGTRLTVV.

The chain employs TRBV24-1 and TRBJ2-3; 8 bases are shared with TRBD2. Germline trimming cut 1 base from V and 3 bases from J; bases unmatched to any gene: 2. Germline V gene data show CDR1 as KGHDR and CDR2 as SFDVKD. The CDR3 runs 15 residues. The CDR3 here is CATSDLGGGTDTQYF. Written as DNA, the CDR3 is TGTGCCACCAGTGATTTAGGCGGGGGGACAGATACGCAGTATTTT.

The chain has TRBV20-1 and TRBJ1-5; D call uncertain. The CDR3 covers 16 residues. Trimming left V 1 base short and J 1 base short, with 14 bases between. The germline V gene has CDR1 DFQATT and CDR2 SNEGSKA (reference sequence). The CDR3 loop reads CSARALEGGSNQPQHF. The CDR3 DNA reads as TGCAGTGCTAGAGCACTGGAGGGAGGGAGCAATCAGCCCCAGCATTTT.

CDR3 sequence reads: CASSRGRNRANEKLFF. CDR3 nucleotide sequence: TGTGCCAGCAGTCGGGGAAGGAACAGGGCGAATGAAAAACTGTTTTTT. The chain uses TRBV2 and TRBJ1-4, with D possibly TRBD1 on 6 matching bases. The CDR3 runs 16 residues. Trimming removed 5 bases at V and 5 bases at J, with 18 bases between. Germline CDR1 and CDR2: SNHLY and FYNNEI.